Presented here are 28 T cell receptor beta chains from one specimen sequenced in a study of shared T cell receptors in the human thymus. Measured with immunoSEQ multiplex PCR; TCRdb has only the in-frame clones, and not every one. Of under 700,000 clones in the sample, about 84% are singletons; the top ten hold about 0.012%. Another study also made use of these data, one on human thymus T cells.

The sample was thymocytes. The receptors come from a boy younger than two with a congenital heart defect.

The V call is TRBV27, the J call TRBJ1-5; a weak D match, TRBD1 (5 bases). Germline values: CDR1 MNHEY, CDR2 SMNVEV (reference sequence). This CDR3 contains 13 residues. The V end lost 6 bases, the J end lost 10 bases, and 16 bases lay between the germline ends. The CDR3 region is CASRPLQGQPQHF. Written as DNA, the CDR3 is TGTGCCAGCAGACCGCTCCAGGGTCAACCCCAGCATTTT.

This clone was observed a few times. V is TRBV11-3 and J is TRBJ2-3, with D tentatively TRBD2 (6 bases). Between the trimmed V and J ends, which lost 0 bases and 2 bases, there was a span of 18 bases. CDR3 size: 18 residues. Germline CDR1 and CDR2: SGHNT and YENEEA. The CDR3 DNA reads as TGTGCCAGCAGCTTAGATCATCATGGACTAAGCTCCACAGATACGCAGTATTTT. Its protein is CASSLDHHGLSSTDTQYF.

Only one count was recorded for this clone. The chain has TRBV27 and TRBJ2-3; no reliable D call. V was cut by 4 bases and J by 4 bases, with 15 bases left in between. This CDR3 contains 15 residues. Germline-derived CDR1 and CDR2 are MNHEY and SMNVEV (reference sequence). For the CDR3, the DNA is TGTGCCAGCAGTTGCCCTAGGCCCCCTCCAGATACGCAGTATTTT. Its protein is CASSCPRPPPDTQYF.

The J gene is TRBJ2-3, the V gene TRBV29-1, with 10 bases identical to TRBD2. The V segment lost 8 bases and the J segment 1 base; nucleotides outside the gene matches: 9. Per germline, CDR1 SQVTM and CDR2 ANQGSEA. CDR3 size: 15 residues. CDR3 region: CSTCLAGGRTDTQYF. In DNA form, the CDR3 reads TGCAGCACCTGCTTAGCGGGAGGCCGCACAGATACGCAGTATTTT.

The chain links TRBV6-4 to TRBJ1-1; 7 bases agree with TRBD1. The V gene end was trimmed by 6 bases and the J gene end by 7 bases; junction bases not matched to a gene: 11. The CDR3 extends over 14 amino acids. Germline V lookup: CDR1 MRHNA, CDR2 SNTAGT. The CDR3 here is CASRRDSQTDEAFF. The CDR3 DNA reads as TGTGCCAGCAGGAGGGACAGCCAAACAGATGAAGCTTTCTTT.

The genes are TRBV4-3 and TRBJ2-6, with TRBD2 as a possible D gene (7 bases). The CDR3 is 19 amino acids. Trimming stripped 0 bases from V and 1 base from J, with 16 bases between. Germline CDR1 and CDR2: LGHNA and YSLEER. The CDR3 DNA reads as TGCGCCAGCAGCCAAGATCAATACGGGGGGCGGTCTGGGGCCAACGTCCTGACTTTC. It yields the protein CASSQDQYGGRSGANVLTF.

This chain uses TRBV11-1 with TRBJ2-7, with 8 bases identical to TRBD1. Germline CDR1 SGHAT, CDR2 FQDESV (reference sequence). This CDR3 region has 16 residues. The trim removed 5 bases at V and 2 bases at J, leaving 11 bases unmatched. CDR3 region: CASSPGGVGQAYEQYF. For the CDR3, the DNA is TGTGCCAGCAGCCCCGGTGGAGTGGGACAGGCCTACGAGCAGTACTTC.

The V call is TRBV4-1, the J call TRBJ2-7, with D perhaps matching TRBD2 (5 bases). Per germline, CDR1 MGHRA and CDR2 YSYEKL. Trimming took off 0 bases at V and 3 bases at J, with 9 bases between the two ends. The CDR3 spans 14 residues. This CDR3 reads CASSQEPSSYEQYF. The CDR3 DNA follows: TGCGCCAGCAGCCAAGAGCCTAGCAGCTACGAGCAGTACTTC.

This CDR3 reads CASSPRLAGREQYF. The CDR3, as DNA: TGTGCCAGCAGCCCTCGACTAGCGGGACGTGAGCAGTACTTC. This chain connects TRBV28 to TRBJ2-7; TRBD2 agrees at 11 bases. Unmatched junction bases numbered 8, after V lost 6 bases and J lost 7 bases. This CDR3 has 14 amino acids. CDR1 and CDR2 from the germline V gene are MDHEN and SYDVKM.

The CDR3 sequence is CSVSVDRVISDTQYF. The CDR3 DNA is TGCAGCGTTTCCGTCGACAGGGTAATCTCAGATACGCAGTATTTT. This chain links TRBV29-1 with TRBJ2-3, with 7 bases aligning to TRBD1. Germline V gene lookup returns CDR1 SQVTM and CDR2 ANQGSEA. Trimming removed 5 bases from V and 4 bases from J; junction bases left unmatched: 12. The CDR3 consists of 15 residues.

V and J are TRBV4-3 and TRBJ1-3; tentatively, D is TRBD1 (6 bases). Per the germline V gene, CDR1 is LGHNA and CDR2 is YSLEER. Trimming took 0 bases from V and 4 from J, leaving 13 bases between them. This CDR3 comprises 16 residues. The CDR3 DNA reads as TGCGCCAGCAGCCAAGACGAGGGGGTGGAAGGAAACACCATATATTTT. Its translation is CASSQDEGVEGNTIYF.

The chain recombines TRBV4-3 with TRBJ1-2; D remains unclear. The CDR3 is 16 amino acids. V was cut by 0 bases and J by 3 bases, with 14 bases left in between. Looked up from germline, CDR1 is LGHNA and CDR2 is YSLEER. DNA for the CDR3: TGCGCCAGCAGCCAAGATTTCGGCAGGATAGACTATGGCTACACCTTC. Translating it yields CASSQDFGRIDYGYTF.

The CDR3 region is CASRQAGGPFHEQYF. In DNA form, the CDR3 reads TGTGCCAGCAGACAAGCGGGAGGGCCGTTCCACGAGCAGTACTTC. V and J are TRBV7-9 and TRBJ2-7, with 10 bases aligning to TRBD2. This CDR3 has 15 amino acids. V shed 6 bases, J shed 5 bases, and the junction held 10 bases outside the gene matches. Germline V gene lookup returns CDR1 SEHNR and CDR2 FQNEAQ (reference sequence).

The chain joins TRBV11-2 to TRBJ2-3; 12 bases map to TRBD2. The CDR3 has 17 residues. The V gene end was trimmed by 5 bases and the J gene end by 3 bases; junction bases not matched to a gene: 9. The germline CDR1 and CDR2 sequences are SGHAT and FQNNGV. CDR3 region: CASSPPTSGSLTDTQYF. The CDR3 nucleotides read TGTGCCAGCAGCCCCCCGACTAGCGGGAGTTTGACAGATACGCAGTATTTT.

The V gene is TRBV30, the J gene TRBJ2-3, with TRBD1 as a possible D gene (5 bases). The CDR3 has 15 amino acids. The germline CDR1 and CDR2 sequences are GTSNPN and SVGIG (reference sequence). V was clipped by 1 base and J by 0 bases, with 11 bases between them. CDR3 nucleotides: TGTGCCTGGAGTGAGACAGATTACAGCACAGATACGCAGTATTTT. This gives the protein CAWSETDYSTDTQYF.

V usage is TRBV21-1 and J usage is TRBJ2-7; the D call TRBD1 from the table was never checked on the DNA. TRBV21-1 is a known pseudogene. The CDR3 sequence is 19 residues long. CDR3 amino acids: CASSKVWGGTGENPYEQYF. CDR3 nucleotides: TGTGCCAGCAGCAAAGTATGGGGGGGGACAGGGGAGAATCCGTACGAGCAGTACTTC.

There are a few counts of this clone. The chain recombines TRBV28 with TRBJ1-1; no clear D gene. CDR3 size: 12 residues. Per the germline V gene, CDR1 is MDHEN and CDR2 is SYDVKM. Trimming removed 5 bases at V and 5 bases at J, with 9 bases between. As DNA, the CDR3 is TGTGCCAGCAGTCCTCGGAGTACTGAAGCTTTCTTT. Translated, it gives CASSPRSTEAFF.

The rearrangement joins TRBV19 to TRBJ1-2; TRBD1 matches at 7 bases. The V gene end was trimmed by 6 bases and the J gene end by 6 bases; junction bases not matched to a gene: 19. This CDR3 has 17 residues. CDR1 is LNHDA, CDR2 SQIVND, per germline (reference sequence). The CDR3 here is CASRPRRTGSLADGYTF. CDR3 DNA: TGTGCCAGTAGACCGCGACGGACAGGTTCTTTAGCTGATGGCTACACCTTC. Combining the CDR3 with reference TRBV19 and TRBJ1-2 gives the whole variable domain DGGITQSPKYLFRKEGQNVTLSCEQNLNHDAMYWYRQDPGQGLRLIYYSQIVNDFQKGDIAEGYSVSREKKESFPLTVTSAQKNPTAFYLCASRPRRTGSLADGYTFGSGTRLTVV.

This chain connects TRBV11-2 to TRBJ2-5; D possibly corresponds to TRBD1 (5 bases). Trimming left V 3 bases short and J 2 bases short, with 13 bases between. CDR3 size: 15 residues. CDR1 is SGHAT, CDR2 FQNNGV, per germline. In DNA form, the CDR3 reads TGTGCCAGCAGCTTGGGCAGGGTGATACAAGAGACCCAGTACTTC. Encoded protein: CASSLGRVIQETQYF. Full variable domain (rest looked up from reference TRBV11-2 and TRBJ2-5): EAGVAQSPRYKIIEKRQSVAFWCNPISGHATLYWYQQILGQGPKLLIQFQNNGVVDDSQLPKDRFSAERLKGVDSTLKIQPAKLEDSAVYLCASSLGRVIQETQYFGPGTRLLVL.

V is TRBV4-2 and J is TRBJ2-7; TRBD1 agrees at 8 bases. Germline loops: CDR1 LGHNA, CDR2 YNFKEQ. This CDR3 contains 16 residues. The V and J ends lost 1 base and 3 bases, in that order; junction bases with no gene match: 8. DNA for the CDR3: TGTGCCAGCAGCCAAGTTTGGGACAGGACGTTCTACGAGCAGTACTTC. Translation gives CASSQVWDRTFYEQYF.

CDR3 coding DNA: TGTGCCAGCTTCACAGGCAGACCACAGGGCTACGAGCAGTACTTC. Its protein product is CASFTGRPQGYEQYF. The rearrangement joins TRBV21-1 to TRBJ2-7; TRBD1, the D gene given by the table, was not confirmed from the DNA. TRBV21-1 is reported as a pseudogene. The CDR3 runs to 15 residues.

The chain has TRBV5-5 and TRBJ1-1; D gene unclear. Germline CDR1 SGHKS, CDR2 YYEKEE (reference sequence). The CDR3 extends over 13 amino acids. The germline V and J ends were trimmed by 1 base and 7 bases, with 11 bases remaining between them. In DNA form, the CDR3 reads TGTGCCAGCAGCTTGAATAGCGGTCTTGAAGCTTTCTTT. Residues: CASSLNSGLEAFF. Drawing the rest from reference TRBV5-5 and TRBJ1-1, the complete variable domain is DAGVTQSPTHLIKTRGQQVTLRCSPISGHKSVSWYQQVLGQGPQFIFQYYEKEERGRGNFPDRFSARQFPNYSSELNVNALLLGDSALYLCASSLNSGLEAFFGQGTRLTVV.

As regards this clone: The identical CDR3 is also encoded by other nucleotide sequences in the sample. The CDR3 sequence: CASSELASGRYEQYF. Here the CDR3 DNA reads TGTGCCAGCAGTGAATTGGCTAGCGGGAGATACGAGCAGTACTTC. The chain is built from TRBV6-1 and TRBJ2-7; 10 nucleotides line up with TRBD2. The CDR3 sequence is 15 residues long. V trimming: 2 bases; J trimming: 4 bases; junction bases outside the gene matches: 5. Per germline, CDR1 MNHNS and CDR2 SASEGT.

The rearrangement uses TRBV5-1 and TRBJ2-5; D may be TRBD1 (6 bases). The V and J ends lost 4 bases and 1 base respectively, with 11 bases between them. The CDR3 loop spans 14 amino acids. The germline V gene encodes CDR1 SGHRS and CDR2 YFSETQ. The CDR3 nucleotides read TGCGCCAGCAGCGTCCGGACAGCCCAAGAGACCCAGTACTTC. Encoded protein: CASSVRTAQETQYF. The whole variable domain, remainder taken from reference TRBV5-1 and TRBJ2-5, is KAGVTQTPRYLIKTRGQQVTLSCSPISGHRSVSWYQQTPGQGLQFLFEYFSETQRNKGNFPGRFSGRQFSNSRSEMNVSTLELGDSALYLCASSVRTAQETQYFGPGTRLLVL.

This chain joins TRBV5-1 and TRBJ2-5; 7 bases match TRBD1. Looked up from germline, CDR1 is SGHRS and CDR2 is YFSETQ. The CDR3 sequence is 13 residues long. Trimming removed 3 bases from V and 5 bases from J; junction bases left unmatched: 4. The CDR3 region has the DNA TGCGCCAGCAGCTGCAGGGGGTGGGAGACCCAGTACTTC. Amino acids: CASSCRGWETQYF.

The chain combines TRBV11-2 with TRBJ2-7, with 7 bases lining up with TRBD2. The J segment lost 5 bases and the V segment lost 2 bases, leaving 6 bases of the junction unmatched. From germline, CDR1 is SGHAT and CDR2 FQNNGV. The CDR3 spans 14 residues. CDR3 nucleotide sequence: TGTGCCAGCAGCTTACGAGCGGGATCCCACGAGCAGTACTTC. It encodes CASSLRAGSHEQYF.

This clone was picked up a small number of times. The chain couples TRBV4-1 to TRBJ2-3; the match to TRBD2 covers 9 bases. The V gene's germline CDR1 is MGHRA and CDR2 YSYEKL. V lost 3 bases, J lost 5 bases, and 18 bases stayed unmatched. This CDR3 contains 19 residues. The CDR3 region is CASSHFNPYSGSMLDTQYF. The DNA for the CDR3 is TGCGCCAGCAGCCACTTCAACCCATATAGCGGGAGTATGTTAGATACGCAGTATTTT.

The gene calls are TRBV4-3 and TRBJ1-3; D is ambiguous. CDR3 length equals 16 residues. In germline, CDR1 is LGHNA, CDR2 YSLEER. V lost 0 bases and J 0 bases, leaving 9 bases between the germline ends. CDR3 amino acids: CASSQEAVLSGNTIYF. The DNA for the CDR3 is TGCGCCAGCAGCCAAGAGGCAGTCCTCTCTGGAAACACCATATATTTT.